This T cell receptor (beta chain) appears in the sequencing data of a study of CD8+CD57+ T cells in acquired aplastic anemia. Study-wide context: On average, sorted CD4+ and CD8+ cells gave about 3.1 ug of DNA. Study-level findings and limits: About 30 CD8+ CDR3 sequences occurred in both the patients and the controls.

TCR beta VDJ and CDR3 were profiled, and genomic DNA was the template. Using its own MiXCR run on the reads, TCRdb lists one record per CDR3 protein. This sample has 150,000 to 200,000 distinct CDR3 sequences, with 64% found just once. With respect to this clonotype: Its antigen is still unknown.

Germline V gene sequence: CDR1 SNHLY, CDR2 FYNNEI. This CDR3 region has 13 residues. V was trimmed by 8 bases and J by 3 bases, leaving 13 bases between them. Sequenced: sorted CD4+, CD8+, or CD8+CD57+ T cells (not recorded which) from PBMCs. The rearrangement uses TRBV2 and TRBJ1-1, with a tentative D call TRBD1 (5 bases). The sequence derives from a human donor with severe aplastic anemia or a healthy control (not recorded which). The CDR3 DNA follows: TGTGCCAGCTTACCAGGACAAGACACTGAAGCTTTCTTT. Its translation: CASLPGQDTEAFF.